This entry lists 28 T cell receptor beta chains sequenced from one sample in a study of OX40 agonist ivuxolimab in advanced cancers. Measured with immunoSEQ multiplex PCR; TCRdb has only the in-frame clones, and not every one. The sample records over 65,000 clones, 84% being singletons. This sample comprised CD4+ or CD8+ T cells sorted from blood, obtained in a trial of the OX40 agonist ivuxolimab. These receptors were obtained from an adult with an advanced solid tumor such as melanoma, head and neck, liver or kidney cancer.

V and J are TRBV5-1 and TRBJ2-7; possible D gene TRBD2, 7 bases. Trimming stripped 0 bases from V and 0 bases from J, with 16 bases between. Germline V gene sequence: CDR1 SGHRS, CDR2 YFSETQ. The CDR3 is 17 amino acids. The CDR3 DNA sequence: TGCGCCAGCAGCTTGGTGGGAGGGGGGCTGAGCTCCTACGAGCAGTACTTC. Encoded protein: CASSLVGGGLSSYEQYF.

The genes are TRBV28 and TRBJ1-5; D remains unclear. This CDR3 is 14 amino acids long. Trimming removed 8 bases at V and 0 bases at J, with 11 bases between. Germline-derived CDR1 and CDR2 are MDHEN and SYDVKM. Here the CDR3 DNA reads TGTGCCAGCCTGACACGTTATAGCAATCAGCCCCAGCATTTT. This gives the protein CASLTRYSNQPQHF.

The chain recombines TRBV6-5 with TRBJ2-5, with D perhaps assigned TRBD1 or TRBD2 (6 bases each). CDR1 and CDR2 from the germline V gene are MNHEY and SVGAGI. The CDR3 spans 16 residues. Trimming left V 4 bases short and J 5 bases short, with 20 bases between. CDR3 bases: TGTGCCAGCAGTTCCACACCGACCGGGGGCGGGGAGACCCAGTACTTC. Protein: CASSSTPTGGGETQYF.

The CDR3 region is CATSRDRGRGQFF. In nucleotides, the CDR3 is TGTGCCACCAGCAGAGATCGGGGGCGAGGGCAGTTCTTC. The chain carries TRBV15 and TRBJ2-1; D is perhaps TRBD1 or TRBD2 (6 bases each). V was clipped by 0 bases and J by 12 bases, with 12 bases between them. Germline values: CDR1 LNHNV, CDR2 YYDKDF (reference sequence). CDR3 size: 13 residues.

The rearrangement joins TRBV19 to TRBJ2-7; no reliable D call. Germline V gives CDR1 LNHDA, CDR2 SQIVND (reference sequence). V was shortened by 4 bases and J by 3 bases, with 10 bases between the two germline ends. This CDR3 has 13 amino acids. The CDR3 reads CASSRTKGYEQYF. The CDR3 region has the DNA TGTGCCAGTAGTAGGACCAAGGGCTACGAGCAGTACTTC. Full variable domain (outside the CDR3, taken from reference TRBV19 and TRBJ2-7): DGGITQSPKYLFRKEGQNVTLSCEQNLNHDAMYWYRQDPGQGLRLIYYSQIVNDFQKGDIAEGYSVSREKKESFPLTVTSAQKNPTAFYLCASSRTKGYEQYFGPGTRLTVT.

A single count supports this clone. This chain uses TRBV6-5 with TRBJ2-5; D is ambiguous. V was pared by 8 bases and J by 1 base, with 11 bases between. There are 13 residues in the CDR3. Germline V CDR1 and CDR2: MNHEY, SVGAGI. The CDR3 DNA is TGTGCCAGCCGCAACTACCGCCAAGAGACCCAGTACTTC. Protein: CASRNYRQETQYF.

The rearrangement links TRBV4-2 to TRBJ2-7; D is undetermined. The CDR3 runs to 13 residues. Trimming took 4 bases from V and 3 from J, leaving 10 bases between them. Germline CDR1 reads LGHNA; CDR2 reads YNFKEQ. CDR3 in amino acids: CASSLDIDYEQYF. In DNA, the CDR3 is TGTGCCAGCAGCCTCGACATAGACTACGAGCAGTACTTC.

The genes are TRBV28 and TRBJ1-1; D is undetermined. V shed 7 bases and J shed 0 bases, with 6 bases lying between them. Germline CDR1 and CDR2: MDHEN and SYDVKM. The CDR3 runs to 12 residues. DNA for the CDR3: TGTGCCAGCACACTCTTGAACACTGAAGCTTTCTTT. It specifies CASTLLNTEAFF.

This clone was seen a single time. The chain employs TRBV19 and TRBJ1-5; D ambiguous. This CDR3 contains 18 residues. In germline, CDR1 is LNHDA, CDR2 SQIVND (reference sequence). V was clipped by 5 bases and J by 0 bases, with 20 bases between them. The CDR3 DNA reads TGTGCCAGTAGTTCCCCGTTGGTATTTACCGATAGCAATCAGCCCCAGCATTTT. It translates to CASSSPLVFTDSNQPQHF.

The chain has TRBV28 and TRBJ1-6; D gene unclear. The V and J ends lost 6 bases and 0 bases respectively, with 12 bases between them. The CDR3 runs to 16 residues. Germline V gene data show CDR1 as MDHEN and CDR2 as SYDVKM. CDR3 amino acids: CASSPLRSSYNSPLHF. The CDR3 DNA sequence: TGTGCCAGCAGCCCCCTTCGGAGCTCCTATAATTCACCCCTCCACTTT.

The rearrangement joins TRBV7-9 to TRBJ2-5; 9 bases map to TRBD2. J lost 4 bases, V lost 2 bases, and 8 bases had no gene match. CDR1 and CDR2 (germline): SEHNR, FQNEAQ (reference sequence). The CDR3 length is 16 residues. In DNA, the CDR3 is TGTGCCAGCAGCTTAAGCGCGGGAGGGACACGAGAGACCCAGTACTTC. Its protein product is CASSLSAGGTRETQYF.

The chain joins TRBV10-2 to TRBJ2-2, with a weak D call TRBD2 (6 bases). Trimming removed 6 bases at V and 9 bases at J, with 11 bases between. There are 12 residues in the CDR3. Looked up from germline, CDR1 is WSHSY and CDR2 is SAAADI. The CDR3 region has the DNA TGCGCCAGCAGCCACACTAGCCGGGAGCTGTTTTTT. Protein sequence: CASSHTSRELFF.

The chain couples TRBV6-6 to TRBJ2-1; TRBD2 matches 9 bases. In germline, CDR1 is MNHNY, CDR2 SVGAGI (reference sequence). This CDR3 comprises 14 residues. V dropped 3 bases and J dropped 4; count of bases not matched to a gene: 1. CDR3 nucleotides: TGTGCCAGCAGTTATACTAGCGGGTACAATGAGCAGTTCTTC. Translating it yields CASSYTSGYNEQFF.

Only one count was recorded for this clone. V is TRBV18 and J is TRBJ2-5; D unclear. CDR1 and CDR2 from the germline V gene are KGHSH and LQKENI. The CDR3 has 11 residues. The ends were cut back, 6 bases at V and 1 base at J, with 3 bases in the middle. CDR3 amino acids: CASSFQETQYF. CDR3 nucleotides: TGTGCCAGCTCTTTCCAAGAGACCCAGTACTTC.

With respect to this clone: The sample has other DNA sequences that encode this CDR3 too. CDR3 DNA sequence: TGTGCCTGGAGGCTAGGACAGGGGTTTGAAAAACTGTTTTTT. This codes for CAWRLGQGFEKLFF. The V and J genes are TRBV30 and TRBJ1-4; 9 nucleotides align to TRBD1. Germline assignment: CDR1 GTSNPN and CDR2 SVGIG (reference sequence). Trimming cost V 3 bases and J 7 bases; bases outside gene matches: 6. There are 14 residues in the CDR3.

The chain employs TRBV7-2 and TRBJ2-7; D remains ambiguous. The CDR3 consists of 12 residues. From germline, CDR1 is SGHTA and CDR2 FQGNSA. V dropped 0 bases and J dropped 2 bases, with 2 bases sitting between them. The CDR3 DNA reads as TGTGCCAGCAGCTTAGCTACCTACGAGCAGTACTTC. It codes for CASSLATYEQYF.

The chain joins TRBV7-3 to TRBJ2-2; D gene unclear. Germline V CDR1 and CDR2: SGHTA, FQGTGA. The CDR3 has 14 residues. The V and J ends lost 5 bases and 3 bases respectively, with 10 bases between them. This CDR3 reads CASSPNTYTGELFF. CDR3 in DNA: TGTGCCAGCAGCCCAAACACCTACACCGGGGAGCTGTTTTTT.

This chain uses TRBV7-9 with TRBJ1-5, with a possible D match to TRBD1 (6 bases). This CDR3 region has 15 residues. The V end was cut by 5 bases, the J end by 3 bases, with 14 bases between. Germline loops: CDR1 SEHNR, CDR2 FQNEAQ (reference sequence). CDR3 DNA: TGTGCCAGCAGCGAACAGGGTTTGTACAATCAGCCCCAGCATTTT. Translating it yields CASSEQGLYNQPQHF.

The J gene is TRBJ1-2, the V gene TRBV7-9; D unresolved. V lost 4 bases, J lost 5 bases, and 20 bases lay in between. CDR3 size: 16 residues. CDR1 is SEHNR and CDR2 is FQNEAQ in the germline V gene (reference sequence). The CDR3 sequence: CASSSSDTRERYGYTF. DNA of the CDR3: TGTGCCAGCAGCTCCTCTGACACCCGAGAGAGGTATGGCTACACCTTC.

The rearrangement joins TRBV6-1 to TRBJ2-1; TRBD2 aligns across 10 bases. The CDR3 is made up of 15 amino acids. V was pared by 0 bases and J by 6 bases, with 2 bases of the junction left unmatched. In germline, CDR1 is MNHNS, CDR2 SASEGT. The CDR3 coding sequence is TGTGCCAGCAGTGAAGCTGCTAGCGGGAGCAATGAGCAGTTCTTC. This sequence encodes CASSEAASGSNEQFF.

The V gene is TRBV28, the J gene TRBJ2-7; weak D call: TRBD1 (5 bases). Trimming stripped 2 bases from V and 4 bases from J, with 9 bases between. From germline, CDR1 is MDHEN and CDR2 SYDVKM. The CDR3 is 13 amino acids. The CDR3 protein is CASSLPQVYEQYF. CDR3 DNA: TGTGCCAGCAGTTTACCACAGGTTTACGAGCAGTACTTC. Complete variable domain (other parts from reference TRBV28 and TRBJ2-7): DVKVTQSSRYLVKRTGEKVFLECVQDMDHENMFWYRQDPGLGLRLIYFSYDVKMKEKGDIPEGYSVSREKKERFSLILESASTNQTSMYLCASSLPQVYEQYFGPGTRLTVT.

The V call is TRBV6-1, the J call TRBJ2-3, with 9 bases lining up with TRBD2. The CDR3 contains 15 residues. Germline CDR1 is MNHNS and CDR2 is SASEGT. After removal of 4 bases from V and 4 bases from J, the junction contained 6 bases not matched to a gene. CDR3 sequence reads: CASSVGSGSADTQYF. The CDR3 DNA reads TGTGCCAGCAGTGTGGGTAGCGGGAGCGCAGATACGCAGTATTTT.

This clone was detected only a few times. The chain carries TRBV29-1 and TRBJ1-5; D may be TRBD1 (5 bases). The CDR3 sequence is 12 residues long. Per germline, CDR1 SQVTM and CDR2 ANQGSEA. Trimming left V 6 bases short and J 3 bases short, with 9 bases between. CDR3 in DNA: TGCAGCGTCCAGGGATACAATCAGCCCCAGCATTTT. Its protein is CSVQGYNQPQHF.

A single count supports this clone. The chain uses TRBV30 and TRBJ1-2; D is undetermined. Germline V lookup: CDR1 GTSNPN, CDR2 SVGIG (reference sequence). This CDR3 is built from 13 residues. The germline V and J ends were trimmed by 0 bases and 7 bases, with 12 bases remaining between them. CDR3 coding DNA: TGTGCCTGGAGTGTTAATCCCGATGCTGGCTACACCTTC. This sequence encodes CAWSVNPDAGYTF.

The chain is built from TRBV11-2 and TRBJ2-7; D might be TRBD1 (6 bases). Trimming took 2 bases from V and 6 from J, leaving 17 bases between them. The CDR3 contains 15 residues. CDR1 is SGHAT, CDR2 FQNNGV, per germline. The CDR3 loop reads CASSLSYLQGGEQYF. CDR3 nucleotides: TGTGCCAGCAGCTTATCCTACCTACAGGGTGGCGAGCAGTACTTC.

CDR3 region: CASSLGEASGRASEQFF. The CDR3 coding sequence is TGTGCCAGCAGCTTGGGCGAGGCAAGCGGGAGGGCCAGTGAGCAGTTCTTC. V and J are TRBV5-5 and TRBJ2-1; 10 nucleotides align to TRBD2. Trimming cost V 0 bases and J 9 bases; bases outside gene matches: 12. The germline gives CDR1 SGHKS, CDR2 YYEKEE (reference sequence). The CDR3 has 17 residues.

CDR3 region: CASSTTTGTNEKLFF. The CDR3 coding sequence is TGTGCCAGCAGCACAACGACTGGGACGAATGAAAAACTGTTTTTT. This chain uses TRBV11-2 with TRBJ1-4, with D maybe TRBD1 (5 bases). Germline V gene data show CDR1 as SGHAT and CDR2 as FQNNGV. This CDR3 has 15 amino acids. The V end was cut by 5 bases, the J end by 5 bases, with 15 bases between.

This sequence joins TRBV5-1 and TRBJ2-2; 7 bases map to TRBD2. The CDR3 runs 14 residues. CDR1 is SGHRS and CDR2 is YFSETQ in the germline V gene. Trimming took 3 bases from V and 4 from J; bases not matched to a gene: 3. The CDR3 sequence: CASSWGGSTGELFF. The CDR3 nucleotides read TGCGCCAGCAGCTGGGGGGGTTCCACCGGGGAGCTGTTTTTT.